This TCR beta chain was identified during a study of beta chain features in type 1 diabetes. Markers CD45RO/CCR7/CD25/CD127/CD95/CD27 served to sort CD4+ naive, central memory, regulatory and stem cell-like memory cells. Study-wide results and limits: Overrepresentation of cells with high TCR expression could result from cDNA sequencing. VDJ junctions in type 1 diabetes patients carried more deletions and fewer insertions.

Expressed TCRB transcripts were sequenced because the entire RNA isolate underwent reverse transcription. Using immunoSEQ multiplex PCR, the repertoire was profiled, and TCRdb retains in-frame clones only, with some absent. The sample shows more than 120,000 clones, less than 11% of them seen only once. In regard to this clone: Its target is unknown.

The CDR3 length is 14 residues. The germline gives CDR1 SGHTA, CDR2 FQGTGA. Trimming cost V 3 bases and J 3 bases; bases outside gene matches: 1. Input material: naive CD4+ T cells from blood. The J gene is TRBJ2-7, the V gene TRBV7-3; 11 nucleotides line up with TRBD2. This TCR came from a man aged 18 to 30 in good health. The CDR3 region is CASSLTSGDYEQYF. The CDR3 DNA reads TGTGCCAGCAGCTTGACTAGCGGGGACTACGAGCAGTACTTC.